This T cell receptor beta chain was found in a study of blood T cells in healthy people across ages. The overall study: Per every two T cells, about one barcoded beta molecule was captured by template switching.

This clonotype was found a few times. Its antigen is not known. At least 6 micrograms of total RNA were extracted per sample. Study results and caveats: The study could not conclusively compare naive and antigen-experienced cells, given its unsorted PBMCs.

This CDR3 spans 15 amino acids. Germline V gene lookup returns CDR1 SGHRS and CDR2 YFSETQ. With 4 bases removed from V and 5 bases from J, the gap between germline ends came to 15 bases. The authors ran a second PCR of about 6 to 11 cycles using a sample-barcoded 5' primer and a J-beta primer mix. TCRdb called the 5' RACE reads again in MiXCR, with one record for every CDR3 protein. The sample consists of about 1.5 million distinct CDR3 sequences, under 55% of them appearing once. The sample comprised blood. J is TRBJ2-2 and V is TRBV5-1; the D gene is possibly TRBD2 (5 bases). The clonotype was recovered from a woman under 30 in good health. The DNA of the CDR3 is TGCGCCAGCAGCCCCGGGGAGTATTATACCGGGGAGCTGTTTTTT. This sequence encodes CASSPGEYYTGELFF.